This paragraph reports one T cell receptor (beta chain). Its antigen is as yet unknown. This entry comes from a study of synovial regulatory T cells in juvenile arthritis. The study's findings and limits: Largely private between patients, iaTreg TCR repertoires showed partial overlap with synovial Teff and blood CPL repertoires.

TCRdb keeps only in-frame clones here, not all; method: immunoSEQ multiplex PCR. The table gives 7,500 to 10,000 clones; the top ten clones make up approximately 0.71% of it. CDR3 size: 15 residues. No DNA has been recorded. CDR1 LGHNA and CDR2 YSLEER come from the germline V gene. The approximately eleven donors had active juvenile idiopathic arthritis, with 3 polyarticular and 8 oligoarticular cases. The source is a donor younger than 30 with juvenile idiopathic arthritis. This chain links TRBV4-3 with TRBJ2-7. Sequencing was carried out using Treg cells from blood. Stated subset: remaining (HLA-DR-negative) circulating blood Treg cells. CDR3 protein: CASSRESGARGEQYF.